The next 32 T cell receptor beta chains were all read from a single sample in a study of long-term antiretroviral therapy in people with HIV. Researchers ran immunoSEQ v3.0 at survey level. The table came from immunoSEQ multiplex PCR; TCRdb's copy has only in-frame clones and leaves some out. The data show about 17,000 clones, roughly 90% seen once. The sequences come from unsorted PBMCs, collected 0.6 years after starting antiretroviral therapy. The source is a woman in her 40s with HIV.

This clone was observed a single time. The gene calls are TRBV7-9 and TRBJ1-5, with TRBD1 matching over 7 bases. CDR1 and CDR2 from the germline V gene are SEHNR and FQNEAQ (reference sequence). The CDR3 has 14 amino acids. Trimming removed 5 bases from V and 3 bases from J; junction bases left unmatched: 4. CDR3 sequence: CASSPQGNNQPQHF. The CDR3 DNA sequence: TGTGCCAGCAGCCCACAGGGGAACAATCAGCCCCAGCATTTT.

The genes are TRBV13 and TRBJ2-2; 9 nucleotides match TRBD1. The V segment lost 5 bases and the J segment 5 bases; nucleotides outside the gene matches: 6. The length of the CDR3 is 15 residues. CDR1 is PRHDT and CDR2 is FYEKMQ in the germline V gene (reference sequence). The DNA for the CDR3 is TGTGCCAGCAGCCTATCGGGACAGGGAACCGGGGAGCTGTTTTTT. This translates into CASSLSGQGTGELFF.

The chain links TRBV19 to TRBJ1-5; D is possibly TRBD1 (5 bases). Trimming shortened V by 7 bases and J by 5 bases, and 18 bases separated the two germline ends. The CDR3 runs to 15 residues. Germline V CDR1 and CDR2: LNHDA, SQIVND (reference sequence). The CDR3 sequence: CASNLGRVAYQPQHF. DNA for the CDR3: TGTGCCAGTAATTTGGGCAGGGTGGCCTATCAGCCCCAGCATTTT.

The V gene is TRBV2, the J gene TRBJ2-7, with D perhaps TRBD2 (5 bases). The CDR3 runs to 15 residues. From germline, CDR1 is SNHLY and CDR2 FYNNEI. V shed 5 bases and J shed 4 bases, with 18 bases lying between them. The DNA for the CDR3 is TGTGCCAGCAGTCGGGAAGAAGTAGTCGGGTACGAGCAGTACTTC. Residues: CASSREEVVGYEQYF.

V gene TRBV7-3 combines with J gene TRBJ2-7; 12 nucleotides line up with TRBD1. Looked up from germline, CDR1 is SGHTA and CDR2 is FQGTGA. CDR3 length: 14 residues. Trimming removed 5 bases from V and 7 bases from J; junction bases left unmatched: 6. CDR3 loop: CASSAGTGGGEQYF. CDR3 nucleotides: TGTGCCAGCAGCGCCGGGACAGGGGGCGGTGAGCAGTACTTC.

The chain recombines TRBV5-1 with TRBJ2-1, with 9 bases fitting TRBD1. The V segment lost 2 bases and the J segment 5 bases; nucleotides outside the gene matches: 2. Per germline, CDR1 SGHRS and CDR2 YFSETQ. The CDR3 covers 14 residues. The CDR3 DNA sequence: TGCGCCAGCAGCTTCGGACAGGGGCACAATGAGCAGTTCTTC. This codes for CASSFGQGHNEQFF.

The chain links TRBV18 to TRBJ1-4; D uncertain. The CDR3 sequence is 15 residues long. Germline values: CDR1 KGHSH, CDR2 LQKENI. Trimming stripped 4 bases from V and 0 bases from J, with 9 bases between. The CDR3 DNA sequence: TGTGCCAGCTCACGCAGAGATGCAACTAATGAAAAACTGTTTTTT. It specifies CASSRRDATNEKLFF.

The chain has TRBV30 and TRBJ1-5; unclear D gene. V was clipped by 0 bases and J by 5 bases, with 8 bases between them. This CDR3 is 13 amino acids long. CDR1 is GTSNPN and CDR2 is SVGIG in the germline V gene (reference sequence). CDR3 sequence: CAWSVQSDQPQHF. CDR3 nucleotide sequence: TGTGCCTGGAGTGTACAGAGTGATCAGCCCCAGCATTTT.

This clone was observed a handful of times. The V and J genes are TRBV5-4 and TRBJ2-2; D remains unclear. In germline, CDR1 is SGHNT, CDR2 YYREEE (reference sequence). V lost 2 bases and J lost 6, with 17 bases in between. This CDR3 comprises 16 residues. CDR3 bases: TGTGCCAGCAGCTTTAACACCGCCAGTCGTCCCGGGGAGCTGTTTTTT. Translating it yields CASSFNTASRPGELFF.

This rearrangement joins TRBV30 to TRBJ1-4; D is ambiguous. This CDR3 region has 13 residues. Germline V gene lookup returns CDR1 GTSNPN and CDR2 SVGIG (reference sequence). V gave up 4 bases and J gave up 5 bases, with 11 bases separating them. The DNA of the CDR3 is TGTGCCTGGACCGGCGGGGAAAATGAAAAACTGTTTTTT. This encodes CAWTGGENEKLFF.

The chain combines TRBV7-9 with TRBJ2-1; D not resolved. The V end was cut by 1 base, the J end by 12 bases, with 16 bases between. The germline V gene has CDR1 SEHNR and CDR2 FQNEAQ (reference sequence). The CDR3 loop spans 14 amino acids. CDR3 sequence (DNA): TGTGCCAGCAGCTTAGAGTCCTCCTCGTCAAGGCAGTTCTTC. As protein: CASSLESSSSRQFF.

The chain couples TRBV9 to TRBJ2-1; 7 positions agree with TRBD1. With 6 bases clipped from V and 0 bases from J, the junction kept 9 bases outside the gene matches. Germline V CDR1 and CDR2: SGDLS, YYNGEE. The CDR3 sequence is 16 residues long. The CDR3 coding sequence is TGTGCCAGCACCGAATCGGGGACAGCCTCCTACAATGAGCAGTTCTTC. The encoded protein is CASTESGTASYNEQFF.

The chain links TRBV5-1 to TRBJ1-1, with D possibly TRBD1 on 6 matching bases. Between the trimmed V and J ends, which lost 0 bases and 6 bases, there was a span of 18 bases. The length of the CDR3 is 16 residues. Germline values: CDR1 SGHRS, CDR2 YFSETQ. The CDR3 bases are TGCGCCAGCAGCTTGGCAGGGCAGGGGCCTAGGTCTGAAGCTTTCTTT. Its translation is CASSLAGQGPRSEAFF.

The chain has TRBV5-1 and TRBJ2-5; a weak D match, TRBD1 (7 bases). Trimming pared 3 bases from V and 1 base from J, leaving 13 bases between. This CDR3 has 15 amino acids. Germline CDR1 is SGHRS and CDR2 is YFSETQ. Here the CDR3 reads CASSWAGGGQETQYF. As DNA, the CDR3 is TGCGCCAGCAGCTGGGCAGGGGGAGGCCAAGAGACCCAGTACTTC.

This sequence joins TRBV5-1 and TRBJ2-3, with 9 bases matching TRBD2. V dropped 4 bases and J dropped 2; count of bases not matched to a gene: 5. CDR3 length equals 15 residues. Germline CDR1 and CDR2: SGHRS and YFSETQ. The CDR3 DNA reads TGCGCCAGCAGCGATCCTAGCGGGGCCACAGATACGCAGTATTTT. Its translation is CASSDPSGATDTQYF. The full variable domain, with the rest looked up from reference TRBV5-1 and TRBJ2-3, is KAGVTQTPRYLIKTRGQQVTLSCSPISGHRSVSWYQQTPGQGLQFLFEYFSETQRNKGNFPGRFSGRQFSNSRSEMNVSTLELGDSALYLCASSDPSGATDTQYFGPGTRLTVL.

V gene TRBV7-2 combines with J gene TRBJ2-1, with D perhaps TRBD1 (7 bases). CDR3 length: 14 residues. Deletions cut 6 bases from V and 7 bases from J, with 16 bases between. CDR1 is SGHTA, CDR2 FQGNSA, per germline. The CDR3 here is CASSQGGALNEQFF. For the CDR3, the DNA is TGTGCCAGCAGTCAGGGGGGAGCGCTTAATGAGCAGTTCTTC.

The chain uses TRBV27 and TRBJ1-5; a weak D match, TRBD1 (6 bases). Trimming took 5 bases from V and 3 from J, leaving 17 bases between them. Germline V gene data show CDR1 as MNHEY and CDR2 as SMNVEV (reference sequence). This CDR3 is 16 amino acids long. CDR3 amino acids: CASSPISTGANQPQHF. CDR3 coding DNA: TGTGCCAGCAGTCCCATCTCGACAGGCGCCAATCAGCCCCAGCATTTT.

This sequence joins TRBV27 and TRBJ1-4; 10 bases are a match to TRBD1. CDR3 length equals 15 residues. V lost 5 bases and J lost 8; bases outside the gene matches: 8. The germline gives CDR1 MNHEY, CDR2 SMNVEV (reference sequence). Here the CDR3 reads CASSGTGDLGEKLFF. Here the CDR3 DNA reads TGTGCCAGCAGTGGGACAGGGGATTTAGGGGAAAAACTGTTTTTT.

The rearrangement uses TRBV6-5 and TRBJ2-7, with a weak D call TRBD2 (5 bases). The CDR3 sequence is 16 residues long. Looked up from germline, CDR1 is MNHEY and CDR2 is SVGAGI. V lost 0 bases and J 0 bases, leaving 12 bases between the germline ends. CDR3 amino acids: CASSYSSGVSSYEQYF. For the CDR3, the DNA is TGTGCCAGCAGTTACTCGAGCGGAGTTAGCTCCTACGAGCAGTACTTC.

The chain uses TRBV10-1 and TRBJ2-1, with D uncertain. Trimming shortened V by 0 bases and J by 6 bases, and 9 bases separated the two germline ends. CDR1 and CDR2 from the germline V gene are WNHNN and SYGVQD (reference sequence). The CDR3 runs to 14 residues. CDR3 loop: CASSESGRRNEQFF. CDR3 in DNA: TGCGCCAGCAGTGAGTCTGGGCGCCGCAATGAGCAGTTCTTC.

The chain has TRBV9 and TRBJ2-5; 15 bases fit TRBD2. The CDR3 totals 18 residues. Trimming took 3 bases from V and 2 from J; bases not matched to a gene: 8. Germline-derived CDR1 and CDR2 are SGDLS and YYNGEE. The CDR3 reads CASSAHPGLAGGQETQYF. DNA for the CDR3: TGTGCCAGCAGCGCCCACCCGGGACTAGCGGGGGGACAAGAGACCCAGTACTTC.

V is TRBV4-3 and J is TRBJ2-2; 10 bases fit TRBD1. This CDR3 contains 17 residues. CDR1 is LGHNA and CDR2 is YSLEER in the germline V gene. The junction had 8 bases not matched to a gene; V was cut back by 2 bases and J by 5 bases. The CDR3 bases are TGCGCCAGCAGCCAACCTCGGGGACAGGGGAGGACCGGGGAGCTGTTTTTT. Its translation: CASSQPRGQGRTGELFF.

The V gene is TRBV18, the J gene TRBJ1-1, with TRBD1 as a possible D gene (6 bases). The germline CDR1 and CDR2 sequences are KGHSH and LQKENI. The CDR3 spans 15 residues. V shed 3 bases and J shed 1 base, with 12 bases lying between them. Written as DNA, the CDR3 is TGTGCCAGCTCACCCGACGGGGGCAGGAACACTGAAGCTTTCTTT. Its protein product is CASSPDGGRNTEAFF. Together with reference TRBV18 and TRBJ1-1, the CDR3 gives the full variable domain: NAGVMQNPRHLVRRRGQEARLRCSPMKGHSHVYWYRQLPEEGLKFMVYLQKENIIDESGMPKERFSAEFPKEGPSILRIQQVVRGDSAAYFCASSPDGGRNTEAFFGQGTRLTVV.

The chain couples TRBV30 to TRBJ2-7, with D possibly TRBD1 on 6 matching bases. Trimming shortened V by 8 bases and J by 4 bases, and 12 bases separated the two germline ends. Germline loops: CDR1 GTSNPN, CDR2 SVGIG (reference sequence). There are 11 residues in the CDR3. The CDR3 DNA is TGTGCCGGATCACAGGGATACGAGCAGTACTTC. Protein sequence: CAGSQGYEQYF. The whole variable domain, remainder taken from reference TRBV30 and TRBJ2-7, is SQTIHQWPATLVQPVGSPLSLECTVEGTSNPNLYWYRQAAGRGLQLLFYSVGIGQISSEVPQNLSASRPQDRQFILSSKKLLLSDSGFYLCAGSQGYEQYFGPGTRLTVT.

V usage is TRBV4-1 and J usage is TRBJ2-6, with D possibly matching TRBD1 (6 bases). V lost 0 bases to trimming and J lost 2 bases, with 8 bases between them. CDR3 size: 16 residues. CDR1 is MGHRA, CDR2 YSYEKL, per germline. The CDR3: CASSQDEGAGANVLTF. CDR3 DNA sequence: TGCGCCAGCAGCCAAGATGAGGGGGCTGGGGCCAACGTCCTGACTTTC.

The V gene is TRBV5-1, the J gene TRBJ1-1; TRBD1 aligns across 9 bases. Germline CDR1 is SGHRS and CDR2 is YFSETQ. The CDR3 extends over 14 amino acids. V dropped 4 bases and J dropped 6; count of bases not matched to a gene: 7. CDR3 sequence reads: CASSQDRGVSEAFF. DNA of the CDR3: TGCGCCAGCAGCCAGGACAGGGGTGTCTCTGAAGCTTTCTTT.

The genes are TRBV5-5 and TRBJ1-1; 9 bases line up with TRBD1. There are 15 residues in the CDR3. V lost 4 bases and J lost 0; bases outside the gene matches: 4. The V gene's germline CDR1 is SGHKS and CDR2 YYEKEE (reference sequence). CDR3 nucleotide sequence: TGTGCCAGCAGCAGGGGACAGGGTTTGAACACTGAAGCTTTCTTT. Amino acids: CASSRGQGLNTEAFF.

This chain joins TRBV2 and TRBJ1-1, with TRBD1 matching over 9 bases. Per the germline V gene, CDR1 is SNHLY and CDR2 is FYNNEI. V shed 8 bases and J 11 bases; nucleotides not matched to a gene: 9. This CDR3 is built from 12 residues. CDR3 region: CASRTGEGMAFF. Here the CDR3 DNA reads TGTGCCAGCCGGACAGGGGAGGGGATGGCTTTCTTT.

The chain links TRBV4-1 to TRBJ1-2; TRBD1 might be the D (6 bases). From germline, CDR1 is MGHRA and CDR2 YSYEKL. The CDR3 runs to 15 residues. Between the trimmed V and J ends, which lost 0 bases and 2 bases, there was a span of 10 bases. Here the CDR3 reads CASSQDVGGNYGYTF. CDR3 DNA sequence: TGCGCCAGCAGCCAAGACGTGGGGGGCAACTATGGCTACACCTTC.

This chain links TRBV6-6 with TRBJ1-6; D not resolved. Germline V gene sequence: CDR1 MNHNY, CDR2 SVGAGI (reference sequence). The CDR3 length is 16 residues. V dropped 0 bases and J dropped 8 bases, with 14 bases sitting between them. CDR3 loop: CASSYSEGVSYSPLHF. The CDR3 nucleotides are TGTGCCAGCAGTTACTCGGAGGGAGTGAGTTATTCACCCCTCCACTTT.

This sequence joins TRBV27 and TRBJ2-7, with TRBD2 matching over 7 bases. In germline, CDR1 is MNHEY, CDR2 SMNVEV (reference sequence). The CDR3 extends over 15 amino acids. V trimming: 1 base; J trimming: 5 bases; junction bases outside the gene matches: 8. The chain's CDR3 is CASSLYWSGRDEQYF. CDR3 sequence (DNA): TGTGCCAGCAGTTTATATTGGTCAGGGAGGGACGAGCAGTACTTC.

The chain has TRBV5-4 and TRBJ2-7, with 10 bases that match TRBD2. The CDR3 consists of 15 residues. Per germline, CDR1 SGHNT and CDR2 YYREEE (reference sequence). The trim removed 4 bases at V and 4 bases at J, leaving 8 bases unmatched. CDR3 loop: CASSDPGTSVYEQYF. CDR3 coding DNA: TGTGCCAGCAGCGACCCCGGGACTAGCGTTTACGAGCAGTACTTC. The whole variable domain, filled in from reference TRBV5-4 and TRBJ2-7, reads ETGVTQSPTHLIKTRGQQVTLRCSSQSGHNTVSWYQQALGQGPQFIFQYYREEENGRGNFPPRFSGLQFPNYSSELNVNALELDDSALYLCASSDPGTSVYEQYFGPGTRLTVT.